Following are 4 T cell receptor beta chains from one sample sequenced in a study of blood T cell repertoires in COVID-19. Repertoires were generated with immunoSEQ multiplex PCR, while TCRdb's copy carries only in-frame clones and drops some. The repertoire holds fewer than 60,000 clones, approximately 82% seen once, with 3.5% to 4.5% in the top ten. Sequencing was carried out using peripheral blood. These receptors were taken from a man aged 55 to 69 with acute or convalescent COVID-19.

The gene calls are TRBV24-1 and TRBJ2-3; 9 nucleotides agree with TRBD1. CDR1 and CDR2 from the germline V gene are KGHDR and SFDVKD. The CDR3 has 16 amino acids. Trimming removed 2 bases from V and 2 bases from J; junction bases left unmatched: 4. CDR3 residues: CATSDSGTGTTDTQYF. In DNA, the CDR3 is TGTGCCACCAGTGATTCCGGGACAGGGACCACAGATACGCAGTATTTT.

This sequence joins TRBV29-1 and TRBJ1-2; D is possibly TRBD1 (5 bases). This CDR3 region has 16 residues. V lost 0 bases, J lost 2 bases, and 16 bases lay in between. Germline CDR1 SQVTM, CDR2 ANQGSEA. The CDR3 nucleotides read TGCAGCGTTGAAGATAAGGGATACAGGACAAACTATGGCTACACCTTC. Encoded protein: CSVEDKGYRTNYGYTF. The whole variable domain, remainder taken from reference TRBV29-1 and TRBJ1-2, is SAVISQKPSRDICQRGTSLTIQCQVDSQVTMMFWYRQQPGQSLTLIATANQGSEATYESGFVIDKFPISRPNLTFSTLTVSNMSPEDSSIYLCSVEDKGYRTNYGYTFGSGTRLTVV.

In DNA form, the CDR3 reads TGTGCCAGCACCCCCGGACTAGCGGGGTACGAGCAGTACTTC. It encodes CASTPGLAGYEQYF. J is TRBJ2-7 and V is TRBV7-2; 12 bases match TRBD2. Per the germline V gene, CDR1 is SGHTA and CDR2 is FQGNSA. Germline trimming cut 7 bases from V and 4 bases from J; bases unmatched to any gene: 5. CDR3 length equals 14 residues.

The chain recombines TRBV5-1 with TRBJ2-1; possible D gene TRBD1, 6 bases. This CDR3 has 15 residues. CDR1 is SGHRS and CDR2 is YFSETQ in the germline V gene. The V end was cut by 4 bases, the J end by 9 bases, with 20 bases between. CDR3 sequence (DNA): TGCGCCAGCAGCCCGGTTACAGGGATCTATAGTGAGCAGTTCTTC. Protein sequence: CASSPVTGIYSEQFF.